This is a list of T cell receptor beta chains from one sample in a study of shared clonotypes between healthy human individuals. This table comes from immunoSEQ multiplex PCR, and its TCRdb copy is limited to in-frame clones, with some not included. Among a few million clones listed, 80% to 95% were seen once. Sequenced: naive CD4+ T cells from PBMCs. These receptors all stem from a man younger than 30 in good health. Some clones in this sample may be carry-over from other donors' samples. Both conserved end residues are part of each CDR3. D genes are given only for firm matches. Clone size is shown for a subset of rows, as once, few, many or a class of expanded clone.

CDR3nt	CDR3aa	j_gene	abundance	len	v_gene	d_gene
TGTGCCATCAGTGAGTCGACGGCCCACGGCGAGCAGTACTTC	CAISESTAHGEQYF	TRBJ2-7	NA	14	TRBV10-3	NA
TGTGCCAGCTCACCACCGTTAGGCAGGAGCAGCTCTAACTATGGCTACACCTTC	CASSPPLGRSSSNYGYTF	TRBJ1-2	NA	18	TRBV18	NA
TGTGCCAGCAGCTTAGGATTGAGGCGGGAGAAAACAGATACGCAGTATTTT	CASSLGLRREKTDTQYF	TRBJ2-3	NA	17	TRBV7-9	TRBD2
TGTGCCAGCAGTGGGGAGGGCAATGAGCAGTACTTC	CASSGEGNEQYF	TRBJ2-7	NA	12	TRBV6-5	TRBD2
TGTGCCAGCAGGTTCGGAGTGGGAGGGCCCTACAATGAGCAGTTCTTC	CASRFGVGGPYNEQFF	TRBJ2-1	NA	16	TRBV4-2	TRBD2
TGTGCCAGCAGCCCGCGGGACGTGGGACAAGAGACCCAGTACTTC	CASSPRDVGQETQYF	TRBJ2-5	once	15	TRBV9	NA
TGTGCCAGCAGTCCTCCCTCAGGCATTTTGGGCTACACCTTC	CASSPPSGILGYTF	TRBJ1-2	NA	14	TRBV7-9	NA
TGTGCCAGCAGCCATTCCGGGACAGGGGCCTACAATGAGCAGTTCTTC	CASSHSGTGAYNEQFF	TRBJ2-1	NA	16	TRBV5-4	TRBD1
TGCGCCAGCAGCTCCCCTGGGGGTAGGACCGACAATGAGCAGTTCTTC	CASSSPGGRTDNEQFF	TRBJ2-1	NA	16	TRBV4-1	NA
TGCGCCAGCAGCTTGGTGGGAGGGGATGTGGATACGCAGTATTTT	CASSLVGGDVDTQYF	TRBJ2-3	NA	15	TRBV5-1	TRBD2
TGTGCCAGCTCACCGCTGCCCCCGGGAAAAAACATTCAGTACTTC	CASSPLPPGKNIQYF	TRBJ2-4	NA	15	TRBV18	NA
TGTGCCAGCAGTTTGGCTGTTCAGCCCCAGCATTTT	CASSLAVQPQHF	TRBJ1-5	NA	12	TRBV28	NA
TGCGCCAGCAGCCAACGGGACAGCTCTAACTATGGCTACACCTTC	CASSQRDSSNYGYTF	TRBJ1-2	once	15	TRBV4-1	TRBD1
TGTGCCAGCCGGGTGGGAGGACCAACCTACGAGCAGTACTTC	CASRVGGPTYEQYF	TRBJ2-7	NA	14	TRBV6-5	NA
TGTGCCAGCAGCTTAACTGATTACAATGAGCAGTTCTTC	CASSLTDYNEQFF	TRBJ2-1	NA	13	TRBV7-3	NA
TGTGCCAGCAGGGGGCTCCGAGGGAGTCGGGAAGCTTTCTTT	CASRGLRGSREAFF	TRBJ1-1	few	14	TRBV2	NA
TGTGCCAGCAGTGAAAGGGGGATAAACACCGGGGAGCTGTTTTTT	CASSERGINTGELFF	TRBJ2-2	NA	15	TRBV9	NA
TGTGCCAGTAGTATAGTCGCAGGGTCCACCGGGGAGCTGTTTTTT	CASSIVAGSTGELFF	TRBJ2-2	NA	15	TRBV19	NA
TGTGCCAGCAGTCGCATCGGGACAGCCTCCTACGAGCAGTACTTC	CASSRIGTASYEQYF	TRBJ2-7	NA	15	TRBV5-6	TRBD1
TGTGCCATCACGGGGGGCCAGGGTCAGCCCCAGCATTTT	CAITGGQGQPQHF	TRBJ1-5	NA	13	TRBV10-3	NA
TGCGCCAGCAGCTTGGGTCAGGGCTTCGGAGAGACCCAGTACTTC	CASSLGQGFGETQYF	TRBJ2-5	NA	15	TRBV5-1	NA
TGCGCCAGCAGCAGGGGGCGCGAGCAGTACTTC	CASSRGREQYF	TRBJ2-7	NA	11	TRBV10-1	TRBD1
TGTGCCAGCTCACCACCCACTGGACAGGGGGCAGTAGATCAGCCCCAGCATTTT	CASSPPTGQGAVDQPQHF	TRBJ1-5	NA	18	TRBV18	TRBD1